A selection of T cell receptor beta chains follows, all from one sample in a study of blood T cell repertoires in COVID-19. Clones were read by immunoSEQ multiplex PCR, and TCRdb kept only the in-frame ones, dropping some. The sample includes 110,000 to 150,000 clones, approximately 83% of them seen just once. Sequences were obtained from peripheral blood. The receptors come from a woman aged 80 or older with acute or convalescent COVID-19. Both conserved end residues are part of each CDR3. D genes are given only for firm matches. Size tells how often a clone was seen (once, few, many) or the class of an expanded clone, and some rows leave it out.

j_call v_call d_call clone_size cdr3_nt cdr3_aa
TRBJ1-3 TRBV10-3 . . TGTGCCACAACAGCTTCCTCTGGAAACACCATATATTTT CATTASSGNTIYF
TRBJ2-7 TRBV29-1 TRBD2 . TGCAGCGTTGGAATAGCGGGGCTGTACGAGCAGTACTTC CSVGIAGLYEQYF
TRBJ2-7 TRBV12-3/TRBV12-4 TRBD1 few TGTGCCAGCAGACAACAAGGACAGGGGGGGCAGTACTTC CASRQQGQGGQYF
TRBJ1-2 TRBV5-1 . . TGCGCCAGCAGCTTGGGGACTCAAGCTAACTATGGCTACACCTTC CASSLGTQANYGYTF
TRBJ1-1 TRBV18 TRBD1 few TGTGCCAGCTCAACAGGGGAAAACACTGAAGCTTTCTTT CASSTGENTEAFF
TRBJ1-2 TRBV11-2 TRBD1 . TGTGCCAGCACCCCGGTGGACAGGGGGGACTATGGCTACACCTTC CASTPVDRGDYGYTF
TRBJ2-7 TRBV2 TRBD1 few TGTGCCAGCAGTGTGGGACAGGGGACGGGCGAGCAGTACTTC CASSVGQGTGEQYF
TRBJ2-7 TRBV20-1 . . TGCAGTGCTAGTCCATCCCGGGAGTGGCGGTACTTC CSASPSREWRYF
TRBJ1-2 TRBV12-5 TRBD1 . TGTGCTAGCGGTAAAGGGGGCCCTGTGGACTATGGCTACACCTTC CASGKGGPVDYGYTF
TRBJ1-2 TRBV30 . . TGTGCCTGGAGATTGTTCAGTAACTATGGCTACACCTTC CAWRLFSNYGYTF
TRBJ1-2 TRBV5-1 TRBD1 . TGCGCCAGCAGCGGGGCTGGGACAGGGAGAGATGGCTACACCTTC CASSGAGTGRDGYTF
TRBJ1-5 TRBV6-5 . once TGTGCCACACAGGGTGACAATCAGCCCCAGCATTTT CATQGDNQPQHF
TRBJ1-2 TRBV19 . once TGTGCCAGTAGTATGGGCGAGGGCCGGGATGGCTACACCTTC CASSMGEGRDGYTF
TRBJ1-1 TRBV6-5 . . TGTGCCAGCCAAGACGGGAGTAGCGGTACTGAAGCTTTCTTT CASQDGSSGTEAFF
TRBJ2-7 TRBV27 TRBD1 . TGTGCCAGCAGTTTATCTCCCCTGGGGGACAGGGTCTACGAGCAGTACTTC CASSLSPLGDRVYEQYF
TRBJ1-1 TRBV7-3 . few TGTGCCAGCGCCACGGGGTATAGCACTGAAGCTTTCTTT CASATGYSTEAFF
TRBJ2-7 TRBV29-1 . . TGCAGCGTTGAAGAACTATCGGGTCCACATCATCAAGTTTACGAGCAGTACTTC CSVEELSGPHHQVYEQYF
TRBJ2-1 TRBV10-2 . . TGCGCCAGCAGTGAACAGGGTCGGAATGAGCAGTTCTTC CASSEQGRNEQFF
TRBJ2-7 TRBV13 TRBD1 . TGTGCCAGCAGCCGTACCGGGACAGGGACCTACGAGCAGTACTTC CASSRTGTGTYEQYF
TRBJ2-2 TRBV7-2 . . TGTGCCAGCAGCTTTGGAGGATACACCGGGGAGCTGTTTTTT CASSFGGYTGELFF
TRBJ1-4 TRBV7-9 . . TGTGCCAGCAGCTTAGGGCAGGGTGGTGAAAAACTGTTTTTT CASSLGQGGEKLFF
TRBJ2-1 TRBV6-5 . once TGTGCCAGCAGCGGGGGGCCACCTCTCAATGAGCAGTTCTTC CASSGGPPLNEQFF
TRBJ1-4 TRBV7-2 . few TGTGCCAGCAGCCCCCGGGGGGTTAGAGAAAAACTGTTTTTT CASSPRGVREKLFF
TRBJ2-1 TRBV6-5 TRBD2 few TGTGCCAGCAGTTACTCCGGGGGGTTGTTCAATGAGCAGTTCTTC CASSYSGGLFNEQFF
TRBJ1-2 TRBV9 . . TGTGCCAGCAGCATCGACCGGGACAATAACTATGGCTACACCTTC CASSIDRDNNYGYTF
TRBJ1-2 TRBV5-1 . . TGCGCCAGCAGCTTGGCCAGTAACTATGGCTACACCTTC CASSLASNYGYTF
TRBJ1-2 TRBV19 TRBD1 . TGTGCCAGTACCGCGACAGGGGTCAACTATGGCTACACCTTC CASTATGVNYGYTF
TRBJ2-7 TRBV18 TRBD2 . TGTGCCAGCTCACCAAACGGGGGGTACTACGAGCAGTACTTC CASSPNGGYYEQYF
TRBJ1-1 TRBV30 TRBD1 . TGTGCCTGGAGGGGACAGGGGAACACTGAAGCTTTCTTT CAWRGQGNTEAFF
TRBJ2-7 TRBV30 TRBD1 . TGTGCCTGGAACCCTATGGACAGGGTTTTCTACGAGCAGTACTTC CAWNPMDRVFYEQYF
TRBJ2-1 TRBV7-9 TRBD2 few TGTGCCAGCAGCGCTGCCCTAGCGGGGGATTACAATGAGCAGTTCTTC CASSAALAGDYNEQFF
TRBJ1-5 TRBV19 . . TGTGCCAGTAGTTGGGGGGGCGGTCAGCCCCAGCATTTT CASSWGGGQPQHF
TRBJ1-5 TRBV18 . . TGTGCCAGCTCACCCGGAGCCGATCAGCCCCAGCATTTT CASSPGADQPQHF
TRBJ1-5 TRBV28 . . TGTGCCAGCACAATTGGCGGGGGTGGCAATCAGCCCCAGCATTTT CASTIGGGGNQPQHF
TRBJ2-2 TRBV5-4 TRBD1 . TGTGCCAGCAGCTTGCCCGGACAGGGTTTAAGTCCCGGGGAGCTGTTTTTT CASSLPGQGLSPGELFF
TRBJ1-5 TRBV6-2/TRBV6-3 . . TGTGCCAGCAGTTACATCGGTCAGCCCCAGCATTTT CASSYIGQPQHF
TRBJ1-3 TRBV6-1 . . TGTGCCAGCAGTGAACTTAGCTCTGGAAACACCATATATTTT CASSELSSGNTIYF
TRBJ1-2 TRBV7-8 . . TGTGCCAGCAGCCTCCAGAGCGGTAGCTATGGCTACACCTTC CASSLQSGSYGYTF
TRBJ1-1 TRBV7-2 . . TGTGCCAGCAGGCTAAGCGGTTTCACTGAAGCTTTCTTT CASRLSGFTEAFF
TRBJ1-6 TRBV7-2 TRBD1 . TGTGCCAGCAGCTTAGCGCTCTTTGTCGGGACAGGGGATTCACCCCTCCACTTT CASSLALFVGTGDSPLHF
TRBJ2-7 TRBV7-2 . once TGTGCCAGCAGCTCCCGACAGGCCTCCTACGAGCAGTACTTC CASSSRQASYEQYF
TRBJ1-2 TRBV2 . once TGTGCCAGCACGGTATTTCATGTGGATGGCTACACCTTC CASTVFHVDGYTF
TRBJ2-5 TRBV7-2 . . TGTGCCAGCAGCCCAACAGGGTTCCAAGAGACCCAGTACTTC CASSPTGFQETQYF
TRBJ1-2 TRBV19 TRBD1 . TGTGCCAGTAGTCCCGAACCGACTGGCAGGGGGCATGGCTACACCTTC CASSPEPTGRGHGYTF
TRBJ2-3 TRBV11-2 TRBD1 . TGTGCCAGCAGCTTACATGGGGGGACAGGGACAGATACGCAGTATTTT CASSLHGGTGTDTQYF
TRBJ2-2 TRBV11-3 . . TGTGCCAGCAGCCCTCAGTTCGGACAGTCGACCGGGGAGCTGTTTTTT CASSPQFGQSTGELFF
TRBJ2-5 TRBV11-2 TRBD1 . TGTGCCAGCAGCTCAGGACAGGGAGCCGTGACCCAGTACTTC CASSSGQGAVTQYF
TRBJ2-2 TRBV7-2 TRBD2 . TGTGCCAGCAGCTTAGCGGCTGGCGGGGGGGCCTGGGGCGGGGAGCTGTTTTTT CASSLAAGGGAWGGELFF
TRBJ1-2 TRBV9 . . TGTGCCAGCAGCATACAGGGAACTAACTATGGCTACACCTTC CASSIQGTNYGYTF
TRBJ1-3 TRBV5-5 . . TGTGCCAGCAGCGTTAACAGTGCGGGAAGTGGAAACACCATATATTTT CASSVNSAGSGNTIYF
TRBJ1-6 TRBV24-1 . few TGTGCCACCAGTGAAAATACAGGGTATGATTCACCCCTCCACTTT CATSENTGYDSPLHF
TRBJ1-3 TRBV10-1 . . TGCGCCAGCATGTCGAACCTAAGCTCTGGAAACACCATATATTTT CASMSNLSSGNTIYF